This paragraph reports one T cell receptor (beta chain). Its antigen is as yet unknown. These data originate in a study of cytomegalovirus exposure and HLA in healthy donors. V lost 5 bases and J lost 5, with 24 bases in between. From germline, CDR1 is SGHTA and CDR2 FQGNSA. The CDR3 contains 17 residues. Amplification used 60 Vbeta primers and 13 Jbeta primers. The table came from immunoSEQ multiplex PCR; TCRdb's copy has only in-frame clones and leaves some out. The sample yields 150,000 to 200,000 clones, 70% to 90% seen once. Study-level findings and limits: Near-uniform donor sequencing depth was presumed by presence/absence analyses.

The sequence was collected from a male donor in good health and CMV-seronegative. Sequenced: PBMCs. The chain couples TRBV7-2 to TRBJ1-2; D might be TRBD1 (6 bases). CDR3 DNA sequence: TGTGCCAGCAGCCCTAAGGGGATTTCGACAGGAAGTTATGGCTACACCTTC. This encodes CASSPKGISTGSYGYTF.